These 25 T cell receptor beta chains were sequenced from one sample in a study of blood T cell repertoires in COVID-19. Only in-frame clones appear in the TCRdb table, and some are missing; sequencing was by immunoSEQ multiplex PCR. The repertoire has 200,000 to 250,000 clones, around 89% of them found once; the top ten carry roughly 16%. Material for sequencing was PBMCs or T cells enriched from blood (not recorded which). The receptors come from a man between 25 and 39 years old who had been exposed to COVID-19.

This chain links TRBV19 with TRBJ2-1, with TRBD2 identical over 15 bases. Unmatched junction bases numbered 10, after V lost 8 bases and J lost 8 bases. In germline, CDR1 is LNHDA, CDR2 SQIVND (reference sequence). There are 16 residues in the CDR3. CDR3 sequence reads: CASLRTSGGADHEQFF. The CDR3 DNA sequence: TGTGCCAGTCTAAGGACTAGCGGGGGGGCCGATCATGAGCAGTTCTTC.

J is TRBJ2-7 and V is TRBV6-5, with a weak D call TRBD1 (6 bases). Trimming pared 4 bases from V and 4 bases from J, leaving 14 bases between. CDR3 size: 14 residues. Germline V gene lookup returns CDR1 MNHEY and CDR2 SVGAGI. The CDR3 is CASSSSTGLYEQYF. The CDR3 DNA is TGTGCCAGCAGTTCCTCGACAGGATTGTACGAGCAGTACTTC.

The chain employs TRBV27 and TRBJ1-1, with D perhaps matching TRBD1 (6 bases). CDR1 is MNHEY and CDR2 is SMNVEV in the germline V gene (reference sequence). V was shortened by 5 bases and J by 5 bases, with 15 bases between the two germline ends. CDR3 length: 14 residues. This CDR3 is CASSQQGWYTEAFF. The CDR3 nucleotides are TGTGCCAGCAGTCAACAGGGCTGGTATACTGAAGCTTTCTTT.

This chain links TRBV12-5 with TRBJ1-4; 8 positions agree with TRBD1. J lost 11 bases, V lost 1 base, and 15 bases had no gene match. The CDR3 length is 17 residues. Germline V gene sequence: CDR1 LGHNT, CDR2 FRNRAP. The CDR3 region has the DNA TGTGCTAGTGGTTTGGCGGCCCCCGGGACAGGCCCTGGCAAACTGTTTTTT. Translating it yields CASGLAAPGTGPGKLFF.

The chain has TRBV6-2 or TRBV6-3 and TRBJ1-2; D not resolved. V lost 4 bases to trimming and J lost 4 bases, with 13 bases between them. The CDR3 is 14 residues long. Germline lookup yields CDR1 MNHEY and CDR2 SVGEGT. The CDR3 is CASSSTGRPYGYTF. The DNA of the CDR3 is TGTGCCAGCAGTTCCACCGGGAGACCCTATGGCTACACCTTC.

The chain employs TRBV7-9 and TRBJ2-5; 8 nucleotides align to TRBD2. The V gene end was trimmed by 5 bases and the J gene end by 4 bases; junction bases not matched to a gene: 6. This CDR3 spans 14 amino acids. CDR1 is SEHNR and CDR2 is FQNEAQ in the germline V gene (reference sequence). This CDR3 is CASSPTGGGETQYF. In DNA, the CDR3 is TGTGCCAGCAGCCCGACGGGGGGGGGAGAGACCCAGTACTTC. The whole variable domain, remainder taken from reference TRBV7-9 and TRBJ2-5, is DTGVSQNPRHKITKRGQNVTFRCDPISEHNRLYWYRQTLGQGPEFLTYFQNEAQLEKSRLLSDRFSAERPKGSFSTLEIQRTEQGDSAMYLCASSPTGGGETQYFGPGTRLLVL.

The chain employs TRBV7-8 and TRBJ2-1, with 9 bases aligning to TRBD1. With V trimmed by 7 bases and J by 6 bases, 10 bases remained unmatched. Germline V gene lookup returns CDR1 SGHVS and CDR2 FQNEAQ. This CDR3 spans 15 amino acids. CDR3 nucleotides: TGTGCCAGCACGACGTGGGGACAGGGTCCCAATGAGCAGTTCTTC. This gives the protein CASTTWGQGPNEQFF.

The chain joins TRBV9 to TRBJ2-3; 7 positions agree with TRBD2. The CDR3 runs to 15 residues. Unmatched junction bases numbered 1, after V lost 0 bases and J lost 0 bases. The germline gives CDR1 SGDLS, CDR2 YYNGEE. The CDR3 sequence is CASSVVGGSTDTQYF. CDR3 nucleotides: TGTGCCAGCAGCGTAGTCGGGGGGAGCACAGATACGCAGTATTTT.

CDR3: CASSVLQGNTGELFF. The CDR3 DNA reads TGTGCCAGCAGCGTATTACAGGGGAACACCGGGGAGCTGTTTTTT. V is TRBV9 and J is TRBJ2-2; D possibly corresponds to TRBD1 (6 bases). The ends were cut back, 1 base at V and 1 base at J, with 8 bases in the middle. CDR1 and CDR2 from the germline V gene are SGDLS and YYNGEE. The CDR3 runs 15 residues. Full variable domain (remainder filled in from reference TRBV9 and TRBJ2-2): DSGVTQTPKHLITATGQRVTLRCSPRSGDLSVYWYQQSLDQGLQFLIQYYNGEERAKGNILERFSAQQFPDLHSELNLSSLELGDSALYFCASSVLQGNTGELFFGEGSRLTVL.

This clone was counted a few times. This chain links TRBV6-4 with TRBJ2-3; 8 positions match TRBD1. Germline CDR1 reads MRHNA; CDR2 reads SNTAGT. This CDR3 has 15 amino acids. V gave up 0 bases and J gave up 2 bases; unmatched junction bases: 1. The CDR3 bases are TGTGCCAGCAGTGACTCCAGGGGGCCCACAGATACGCAGTATTTT. Translation: CASSDSRGPTDTQYF.

The V gene is TRBV10-3, the J gene TRBJ2-3; 7 positions match TRBD1. CDR3 length: 14 residues. CDR1 ENHRY and CDR2 SYGVKD come from the germline V gene. V dropped 8 bases and J dropped 4; count of bases not matched to a gene: 9. The CDR3 region has the DNA TGTGCCATCCGAGGGGGCATCGAGGCAGATACGCAGTATTTT. Protein product: CAIRGGIEADTQYF.

This clone was counted once. The gene calls are TRBV5-1 and TRBJ2-2; TRBD2 aligns across 7 bases. Trimming at V came to 3 bases and at J to 5 bases, leaving 13 bases not matched to a gene. The CDR3 loop spans 17 amino acids. Germline loops: CDR1 SGHRS, CDR2 YFSETQ. CDR3 DNA sequence: TGCGCCAGCAGCTCCCATGGAGCGGGGATGCGGACCGGGGAGCTGTTTTTT. Protein product: CASSSHGAGMRTGELFF.

The chain links TRBV3-1 (or the pseudogene TRBV3-2) to TRBJ1-1; 8 bases match TRBD1. The V and J ends lost 6 bases and 3 bases, in that order; junction bases with no gene match: 6. This CDR3 is built from 14 residues. Germline V gene sequence: CDR1 LGHDT, CDR2 YNNKEL (reference sequence). As DNA, the CDR3 is TGTGCCAGCAGGGTCCAGGGGGCATACACTGAAGCTTTCTTT. This sequence encodes CASRVQGAYTEAFF.

In this sample, this clone turned up once. V gene TRBV14 combines with J gene TRBJ2-7; TRBD1 matches at 8 bases. CDR1 is SGHDN and CDR2 is FVKESK in the germline V gene. The V and J ends lost 4 bases and 4 bases, in that order; junction bases with no gene match: 9. The CDR3 spans 15 residues. The CDR3 is CASSPRGTGGYEQYF. The CDR3 bases are TGTGCCAGCAGCCCCCGAGGGACAGGAGGTTACGAGCAGTACTTC.

CDR3 nucleotides: TGTGCCTGGAGTGTGGGGGCCGGGGCTAATGAAAAACTGTTTTTT. This gives the protein CAWSVGAGANEKLFF. The gene calls are TRBV30 and TRBJ1-4, with D perhaps matching TRBD1 (6 bases). CDR1 and CDR2 (germline): GTSNPN, SVGIG (reference sequence). V was trimmed by 0 bases and J by 3 bases, leaving 11 bases between them. The CDR3 is 15 residues long. Full variable domain (missing parts from reference TRBV30 and TRBJ1-4): SQTIHQWPATLVQPVGSPLSLECTVEGTSNPNLYWYRQAAGRGLQLLFYSVGIGQISSEVPQNLSASRPQDRQFILSSKKLLLSDSGFYLCAWSVGAGANEKLFFGSGTQLSVL.

J is TRBJ2-1 and V is TRBV4-2, with D perhaps TRBD1 (5 bases). Germline assignment: CDR1 LGHNA and CDR2 YNFKEQ. The V gene lost 5 bases and the J gene lost 8 bases, with 10 bases spanning the gap. The CDR3 consists of 12 residues. Here the CDR3 reads CASSKTGHEQFF. DNA of the CDR3: TGTGCCAGCAGCAAAACAGGACATGAGCAGTTCTTC.

J is TRBJ1-1 and V is TRBV7-9; D perhaps matches TRBD1 (6 bases). Germline V lookup: CDR1 SEHNR, CDR2 FQNEAQ (reference sequence). The V gene lost 7 bases and the J gene lost 7 bases, with 10 bases spanning the gap. The CDR3 extends over 11 amino acids. The DNA of the CDR3 is TGTGCCAGCATCACAGGGAATGAAGCTTTCTTT. Its translation is CASITGNEAFF.

This rearrangement joins TRBV3-1 (or the pseudogene TRBV3-2) to TRBJ1-1, with D perhaps TRBD1 (6 bases). Per germline, CDR1 LGHDT and CDR2 YNNKEL (reference sequence). The V gene lost 4 bases and the J gene lost 5 bases, with 20 bases spanning the gap. This CDR3 has 16 residues. CDR3 in amino acids: CASSRWGGGEKTEAFF. CDR3 bases: TGTGCCAGCAGCCGTTGGGGTGGGGGCGAGAAGACTGAAGCTTTCTTT.

This rearrangement joins TRBV7-6 to TRBJ1-1; D may be TRBD1 (5 bases). V gave up 5 bases and J gave up 4 bases, with 14 bases separating them. This CDR3 is 14 amino acids long. Germline values: CDR1 SGHVS, CDR2 FNYEAQ. CDR3 nucleotide sequence: TGTGCCAGCAGCAAGGAGGGGTTAGGCACTGAAGCTTTCTTT. Its translation: CASSKEGLGTEAFF.

The CDR3 nucleotides read TGTGCCAGCAGCCCTCTAGCGGGGACCACAGATACGCAGTATTTT. This encodes CASSPLAGTTDTQYF. The V and J genes are TRBV7-3 and TRBJ2-3; 9 bases are a match to TRBD2. V gave up 5 bases and J gave up 2 bases; unmatched junction bases: 5. The germline V gene has CDR1 SGHTA and CDR2 FQGTGA. The CDR3 is 15 residues long.

The chain has TRBV9 and TRBJ1-2; a weak D match, TRBD1 (6 bases). The CDR3 contains 14 residues. Germline CDR1 SGDLS, CDR2 YYNGEE. Trimming took off 0 bases at V and 7 bases at J, with 13 bases between the two ends. DNA for the CDR3: TGTGCCAGCAGCGTAGACCCACAGGGTCGTGGCTACACCTTC. It specifies CASSVDPQGRGYTF. The variable domain in full, with the rest retrieved from reference TRBV9 and TRBJ1-2, is DSGVTQTPKHLITATGQRVTLRCSPRSGDLSVYWYQQSLDQGLQFLIQYYNGEERAKGNILERFSAQQFPDLHSELNLSSLELGDSALYFCASSVDPQGRGYTFGSGTRLTVV.

This chain links TRBV7-6 with TRBJ2-7; TRBD1 agrees at 8 bases. Looked up from germline, CDR1 is SGHVS and CDR2 is FNYEAQ. The trim removed 5 bases at V and 0 bases at J, leaving 6 bases unmatched. This CDR3 comprises 15 residues. The chain's CDR3 is CASSMITGGSYEQYF. Written as DNA, the CDR3 is TGTGCCAGCAGCATGATTACAGGGGGCTCCTACGAGCAGTACTTC.

The J gene is TRBJ1-6, the V gene TRBV13; TRBD1 matches 11 bases. The V segment lost 0 bases and the J segment 9 bases; nucleotides outside the gene matches: 1. The CDR3 is made up of 15 amino acids. Germline V gene data show CDR1 as PRHDT and CDR2 as FYEKMQ (reference sequence). DNA for the CDR3: TGTGCCAGCAGCTTAGGGGGGACAGGGGGTTCACCCCTCCACTTT. The encoded protein is CASSLGGTGGSPLHF. The whole variable domain, remainder taken from reference TRBV13 and TRBJ1-6, is AAGVIQSPRHLIKEKRETATLKCYPIPRHDTVYWYQQGPGQDPQFLISFYEKMQSDKGSIPDRFSAQQFSDYHSELNMSSLELGDSALYFCASSLGGTGGSPLHFGNGTRLTVT.

The chain couples TRBV5-1 to TRBJ2-1, with D tentatively TRBD2 (5 bases). The CDR3 is 14 residues long. CDR1 is SGHRS and CDR2 is YFSETQ in the germline V gene. The V and J ends lost 0 bases and 9 bases respectively, with 13 bases between them. The CDR3 DNA reads TGCGCCAGCAGCTTGGGGGCTAGAGGGCGTGAGCAGTTCTTC. This gives the protein CASSLGARGREQFF.

The chain couples TRBV6-5 to TRBJ1-1; 8 nucleotides line up with TRBD1. Germline V gives CDR1 MNHEY, CDR2 SVGAGI. CDR3 length: 16 residues. With V trimmed by 4 bases and J by 0 bases, 7 bases remained unmatched. The CDR3 DNA is TGTGCCAGCAGTTCGGACAGGGAGAGTATGAACACTGAAGCTTTCTTT. Translation: CASSSDRESMNTEAFF.